This T cell receptor beta chain was documented in a study of breast tumors, draining lymph nodes, adjacent tissues. The study's findings and limits: Tumors had less TCR diversity than lymph nodes, more than nontumor tissue. Tumor and nontumor repertoires were significantly more similar in luminal-like than in basal-like breast cancer. Most tumor T cells seemingly derive from lymph node, then expand in tumor.

TCRdb reanalysed the multiplex PCR reads using MiXCR and keeps one entry per CDR3 protein. The sample lists about 140,000 distinct CDR3 sequences, approximately 32% occurring once. The germline CDR1 and CDR2 sequences are GTSNPN and SVGIG (reference sequence). CDR3 length: 16 amino acids. V lost 0 bases to trimming and J lost 2 bases; unmatched junction nucleotides: 7. Axillary draining lymph nodes of breast cancer patients supplied the node samples. In this sample, this clonotype turned up many times. Its specificity is unknown. The V gene is TRBV30, the J gene TRBJ2-3, with 8 bases identical to TRBD2. Sequences were obtained from axillary lymph node tissue. The clonotype originates from a female donor with breast cancer. Some clones in this sample may be carry-over from other donors' samples. DNA for the CDR3: TGTGCCTGGAGTGTAAGTGCGGGGGGCACCACAGATACGCAGTATTTT. It codes for CAWSVSAGGTTDTQYF.